Presented here are 24 T cell receptor beta chains from one specimen sequenced in a study of shared clonotypes between healthy human individuals. Assay used: immunoSEQ multiplex PCR; TCRdb lists only in-frame clones, some missing. This table has about 710,000 clones, 72% appearing once. The material sequenced was memory CD4+ T cells sorted from blood. Subset in this sample: CD45RA-negative fraction. These receptors were collected from a woman aged 25 to 45 in good health.

Remarks on this clone: Additional DNA sequences in this sample encode the identical CDR3. This chain connects TRBV7-7 to TRBJ2-2; 11 nucleotides align to TRBD1. The CDR3 runs 15 residues. CDR1 is SSHAT, CDR2 FNYEAQ, per germline (reference sequence). The trim removed 4 bases at V and 11 bases at J, leaving 9 bases unmatched. CDR3 residues: CASSSRTGGHPELFF. In DNA form, the CDR3 reads TGTGCCAGCAGCTCAAGGACAGGGGGCCATCCAGAGCTGTTTTTT.

This chain connects TRBV28 to TRBJ1-4, with D possibly being TRBD1 (5 bases). The CDR3 has 16 amino acids. CDR1 is MDHEN, CDR2 SYDVKM, per germline. V lost 6 bases and J 10 bases, leaving 24 bases between the germline ends. The CDR3 region has the DNA TGTGCCAGCAGCCAAATTGAGGGGCAGGGAAACGTAAAACTGTTTTTT. Its protein is CASSQIEGQGNVKLFF.

The V call is TRBV5-1, the J call TRBJ2-2, with TRBD2 matching over 8 bases. The CDR3 has 16 amino acids. The V gene's germline CDR1 is SGHRS and CDR2 YFSETQ. J lost 4 bases, V lost 5 bases, and 10 bases had no gene match. The CDR3 reads CASSDGGLAATGELFF. CDR3 sequence (DNA): TGCGCCAGCAGTGATGGAGGACTAGCTGCCACCGGGGAGCTGTTTTTT.

This clone was observed a few times. The V and J genes are TRBV18 and TRBJ2-2; tentatively, D is TRBD2 (6 bases). Germline V lookup: CDR1 KGHSH, CDR2 LQKENI. The CDR3 is 17 amino acids. V lost 3 bases and J lost 4, with 18 bases in between. For the CDR3, the DNA is TGTGCCAGCTCACCCCTAGGAGGGGCCGGGGCCACCGGGGAGCTGTTTTTT. Translated, it gives CASSPLGGAGATGELFF.

The chain carries TRBV30 and TRBJ2-5; D possibly matches TRBD1 or TRBD2 (5 bases each). This CDR3 contains 12 residues. Germline V gene sequence: CDR1 GTSNPN, CDR2 SVGIG (reference sequence). Trimming stripped 4 bases from V and 4 bases from J, with 10 bases between. DNA of the CDR3: TGTGCCTGGAATACTAGGGGAGAGACCCAGTACTTC. Its translation: CAWNTRGETQYF.

This clone was counted once. This rearrangement joins TRBV5-1 to TRBJ2-2; D not resolved. The CDR3 sequence is 13 residues long. Deletions cut 3 bases from V and 1 base from J, with 4 bases between. Looked up from germline, CDR1 is SGHRS and CDR2 is YFSETQ. The CDR3 is CASSWQNTGELFF. The CDR3 DNA reads as TGCGCCAGCAGCTGGCAGAACACCGGGGAGCTGTTTTTT. Full variable domain (missing parts from reference TRBV5-1 and TRBJ2-2): KAGVTQTPRYLIKTRGQQVTLSCSPISGHRSVSWYQQTPGQGLQFLFEYFSETQRNKGNFPGRFSGRQFSNSRSEMNVSTLELGDSALYLCASSWQNTGELFFGEGSRLTVL.

J is TRBJ2-7 and V is TRBV28; 7 bases fit TRBD1. J gave up 5 bases and V 6 bases, and 19 bases lay outside the gene matches. This CDR3 contains 17 residues. The germline CDR1 and CDR2 sequences are MDHEN and SYDVKM. This CDR3 is CASSFSRGGRSRDEQYF. CDR3 nucleotide sequence: TGTGCCAGCAGCTTCTCCCGAGGGGGCAGGTCTAGGGACGAGCAGTACTTC. The whole variable domain, remainder taken from reference TRBV28 and TRBJ2-7, is DVKVTQSSRYLVKRTGEKVFLECVQDMDHENMFWYRQDPGLGLRLIYFSYDVKMKEKGDIPEGYSVSREKKERFSLILESASTNQTSMYLCASSFSRGGRSRDEQYFGPGTRLTVT.

This clone came up a few times. A single base separates this from a much larger clone, so it may be a read error. Other DNA sequences in this sample translate to the same CDR3. The CDR3 region has the DNA TGCGCCAGCAGCCCAGGGACTAGCGGCAATGAGCAGTTCTTC. Encoded protein: CASSPGTSGNEQFF. This chain joins TRBV5-1 and TRBJ2-1; the match to TRBD2 covers 11 bases. CDR1 and CDR2 from the germline V gene are SGHRS and YFSETQ. This CDR3 is built from 14 residues. Germline trimming cut 4 bases from V and 6 bases from J; bases unmatched to any gene: 3.

The V call is TRBV10-3, the J call TRBJ2-3; possible D gene TRBD2, 5 bases. CDR1 ENHRY and CDR2 SYGVKD come from the germline V gene. Trimming removed 8 bases at V and 3 bases at J, with 9 bases between. This CDR3 has 12 residues. CDR3 sequence reads: CAILRETDTQYF. CDR3 DNA sequence: TGTGCCATCCTGAGGGAAACAGATACGCAGTATTTT.

The chain couples TRBV7-3 to TRBJ2-6; D not certain. Germline CDR1 is SGHTA and CDR2 is FQGTGA. This CDR3 has 17 residues. Trimming stripped 1 base from V and 2 bases from J, with 12 bases between. CDR3 DNA sequence: TGTGCCAGCAGCTTAAAAGTCTCGGCGACTGGGGCCAACGTCCTGACTTTC. Translation gives CASSLKVSATGANVLTF.

The chain links TRBV4-2 to TRBJ2-1, with 7 bases identical to TRBD2. This CDR3 is 16 amino acids long. Germline CDR1 reads LGHNA; CDR2 reads YNFKEQ. With 1 base clipped from V and 5 bases from J, the junction kept 8 bases outside the gene matches. The CDR3 loop reads CASSQGAGRTHNEQFF. The CDR3 coding sequence is TGTGCCAGCAGCCAAGGTGCCGGGAGGACACACAATGAGCAGTTCTTC.

V usage is TRBV5-1 and J usage is TRBJ2-1, with D maybe TRBD1 (6 bases). This CDR3 region has 14 residues. Trimming took 1 base from V and 4 from J, leaving 9 bases between them. The germline CDR1 and CDR2 sequences are SGHRS and YFSETQ. The chain's CDR3 is CASSLPGQYNEQFF. DNA of the CDR3: TGCGCCAGCAGCTTGCCTGGACAGTACAATGAGCAGTTCTTC.

The chain links TRBV28 to TRBJ1-2; 10 bases are a match to TRBD1. Germline values: CDR1 MDHEN, CDR2 SYDVKM. This CDR3 has 15 amino acids. Germline trimming cut 6 bases from V and 2 bases from J; bases unmatched to any gene: 6. The CDR3 sequence is CASRTPGQGNYGYTF. The DNA for the CDR3 is TGTGCCAGCAGGACCCCGGGACAGGGGAACTATGGCTACACCTTC.

The V gene is TRBV7-2, the J gene TRBJ2-1; the D call may be TRBD1 or TRBD2 (5 bases each). This CDR3 region has 15 residues. V lost 4 bases to trimming and J lost 2 bases, with 12 bases between them. Per germline, CDR1 SGHTA and CDR2 FQGNSA. The CDR3 nucleotides read TGTGCCAGCAGCTCTGGGGCGGGTACCTACAATGAGCAGTTCTTC. This sequence encodes CASSSGAGTYNEQFF.

The chain couples TRBV4-2 to TRBJ2-1, with D hard to call. V gave up 1 base and J gave up 10 bases, with 23 bases separating them. The germline V gene has CDR1 LGHNA and CDR2 YNFKEQ. The CDR3 runs 17 residues. Here the CDR3 DNA reads TGTGCCAGCAGCCAAGGGAATACCGACTCTACAATAGGCGAGCAGTTCTTC. It encodes CASSQGNTDSTIGEQFF.

This clone was seen a few times. The chain employs TRBV5-1 and TRBJ2-7, with 9 nucleotides matching TRBD1. Trimming cost V 4 bases and J 5 bases; bases outside gene matches: 1. The CDR3 is 12 residues long. The V gene's germline CDR1 is SGHRS and CDR2 YFSETQ. For the CDR3, the DNA is TGCGCCAGCAGCCGGGACAGGGACGAGCAGTACTTC. Its protein product is CASSRDRDEQYF.

In its sample, this clone was seen a few times. The chain has TRBV27 and TRBJ1-1, with 7 bases aligning to TRBD1. The CDR3 has 13 residues. Germline V gene lookup returns CDR1 MNHEY and CDR2 SMNVEV (reference sequence). Losses at the gene ends were 4 bases for V and 8 bases for J; bases not matched to a gene: 7. CDR3 loop: CASSYPGQVEAFF. CDR3 DNA sequence: TGTGCCAGCAGTTACCCCGGACAGGTCGAAGCTTTCTTT.

V is TRBV21-1 and J is TRBJ2-5; the table's D call, TRBD2, has no DNA check behind it. TRBV21-1 is classified as a pseudogene. The CDR3 has 14 residues. CDR3 amino acids: CASSKGLLQRTQYF. CDR3 nucleotides: TGTGCCAGCAGCAAAGGACTCCTCCAGAGAACCCAGTACTTC.

In regard to this clone: Other DNA sequences in this specimen translate into the identical CDR3. The V gene is TRBV5-1, the J gene TRBJ1-1; TRBD1 aligns across 8 bases. This CDR3 has 14 residues. J was trimmed by 4 bases and V by 2 bases; bases with no gene match: 4. Germline CDR1 is SGHRS and CDR2 is YFSETQ. CDR3 loop: CASSLQGGSTEAFF. The CDR3 DNA reads TGCGCCAGCAGCTTACAGGGGGGGAGCACTGAAGCTTTCTTT.

V and J are TRBV28 and TRBJ2-7, with a weak D call TRBD2 (5 bases). The CDR3 has 14 residues. Germline values: CDR1 MDHEN, CDR2 SYDVKM. The V end was cut by 4 bases, the J end by 1 base, with 11 bases between. The CDR3 DNA reads TGTGCCAGCAGTTCCTCCGGGATATCCTACGAGCAGTACTTC. Translating it yields CASSSSGISYEQYF.

This clone came up a few times. Other DNA sequences in the sample encode the same CDR3. V is TRBV5-1 and J is TRBJ1-1; D might be TRBD1 (5 bases). This CDR3 is 14 amino acids long. The germline V gene has CDR1 SGHRS and CDR2 YFSETQ. V dropped 0 bases and J dropped 3 bases, with 9 bases sitting between them. Written as DNA, the CDR3 is TGCGCCAGCAGCTTGGGACAGAGACACACTGAAGCTTTCTTT. Translated: CASSLGQRHTEAFF.

In its sample, this clone was seen a few times. The gene calls are TRBV14 and TRBJ1-1; D is perhaps TRBD1 (5 bases). Germline CDR1 SGHDN, CDR2 FVKESK. The CDR3 consists of 15 residues. The V and J ends lost 4 bases and 2 bases respectively, with 14 bases between them. Here the CDR3 reads CASSLTRGINTEAFF. CDR3 sequence (DNA): TGTGCCAGCAGCCTTACGAGGGGAATCAACACTGAAGCTTTCTTT.

V is TRBV10-2 and J is TRBJ2-5; TRBD2 agrees at 7 bases. V trimming: 0 bases; J trimming: 5 bases; junction bases outside the gene matches: 6. The CDR3 covers 15 residues. CDR1 and CDR2 from the germline V gene are WSHSY and SAAADI. The CDR3 DNA follows: TGCGCCAGCAGTGAGTCGGCGGGAGCCCCCGAGACCCAGTACTTC. Translating gives CASSESAGAPETQYF.

The genes are TRBV6-5 and TRBJ2-7; TRBD1 is a possible D gene (6 bases). CDR3 length: 15 residues. In germline, CDR1 is MNHEY, CDR2 SVGAGI. Trimming pared 0 bases from V and 4 bases from J, leaving 13 bases between. CDR3 nucleotides: TGTGCCAGCAGTTACTCCGGGACACCGTCTTACGAGCAGTACTTC. Its translation is CASSYSGTPSYEQYF.